Listed below are T cell receptor beta chains from one sample, sequenced in a study of cytomegalovirus exposure and HLA in healthy donors. Produced via immunoSEQ multiplex PCR; TCRdb's table is partial and in-frame only. Found here are around 71,000 clones; the top ten clones hold more than 1.5%. The sequencing input was PBMCs. These receptors were taken from a woman in her 30s in good health and CMV-seronegative. CDR3s include the opening cysteine and the closing phenylalanine or tryptophan. The D gene is left open where the match is weak.

v_call	j_call	d_call	cdr3_aa	cdr3_nt
TRBV10-3	TRBJ2-5	TRBD1	CAISDGQGETQYF	TGTGCCATCAGTGATGGACAGGGCGAGACCCAGTACTTC
TRBV30	TRBJ1-5	TRBD1	CAFRDRGLADSQPQHF	TGTGCGTTCCGGGACAGGGGTCTCGCAGATTCTCAGCCCCAGCATTTT
TRBV30	TRBJ1-5	.	CAWNVYSNQPQHF	TGTGCCTGGAACGTCTATAGTAATCAGCCCCAGCATTTT
TRBV6-6	TRBJ1-5	.	CASSYQGIGNQPQHF	TGTGCCAGCAGTTATCAGGGAATCGGCAATCAGCCCCAGCATTTT
TRBV30	TRBJ2-2	.	CAWKAGTGELFF	TGTGCCTGGAAGGCAGGCACCGGGGAGCTGTTTTTT
TRBV6-5	TRBJ2-3	.	CASSYPDRYSTDTQYF	TGTGCCAGCAGTTACCCAGACAGGTACTCCACAGATACGCAGTATTTT
TRBV10-2	TRBJ2-5	TRBD1	CASSDRGQWETQYF	TGCGCCAGCAGTGACAGGGGGCAATGGGAGACCCAGTACTTC
TRBV7-2	TRBJ2-1	TRBD2	CASSYGTSGNNEQFF	TGTGCCAGCAGTTATGGGACTAGCGGGAACAATGAGCAGTTCTTC
TRBV2	TRBJ1-1	.	CASSVRGGNTEAFF	TGTGCCAGCAGTGTTAGGGGCGGAAACACTGAAGCTTTCTTT
TRBV18	TRBJ2-7	.	CASSPPERGEQYF	TGTGCCAGCTCACCACCTGAAAGGGGGGAGCAGTACTTC
TRBV10-3	TRBJ1-6	TRBD1	CATNLRGQGGSPLHF	TGTGCCACCAACCTTAGGGGACAGGGAGGTTCACCCCTCCACTTT
TRBV14	TRBJ2-7	.	CASTPTRNEQYF	TGTGCCAGCACCCCGACTCGAAACGAGCAGTACTTC
TRBV6-5	TRBJ2-7	.	CARSSRYEQYF	TGTGCCAGAAGTTCCAGGTACGAGCAGTACTTC
TRBV28	TRBJ2-7	TRBD2	CASSLLSGNNEQYF	TGTGCCAGCAGTTTACTGAGCGGGAATAACGAGCAGTACTTC
TRBV10-2	TRBJ1-1	TRBD1	CASSPGQGFRNTEAFF	TGCGCCAGCAGCCCCGGACAGGGGTTTCGGAACACTGAAGCTTTCTTT
TRBV29-1	TRBJ1-2	TRBD1	CSGTRGRGGYTF	TGCAGCGGCACCAGGGGGCGGGGAGGCTACACCTTC
TRBV9	TRBJ1-4	TRBD1	CASSVAAGGNEKLFF	TGTGCCAGCAGCGTAGCCGCAGGGGGTAATGAAAAACTGTTTTTT
TRBV13	TRBJ1-2	TRBD1	CASSPGDRVTPHGYTF	TGTGCCAGCAGCCCAGGTGACAGGGTCACCCCACATGGCTACACCTTC